The TCR beta chain described here comes from a study of blood T cell dynamics during melanoma immunotherapy. Study-wide context: First-line therapy was either pembrolizumab or nivolumab with ipilimumab for metastatic melanoma.

The CDR3 covers 15 residues. With V trimmed by 5 bases and J by 4 bases, 9 bases remained unmatched. CDR1 is SGHNT and CDR2 is YYREEE in the germline V gene (reference sequence). The time point denotes: week 3, after first cycle of checkpoint inhibitor. Each bulk PBMC sample had approximately 0.35 ug DNA loaded. Measured with immunoSEQ multiplex PCR; TCRdb has only the in-frame clones, and not every one. The sample holds roughly 14,000 clones; roughly nine tenths are singletons and the top ten take roughly 8%. Material: blood, obtained from a patient treated with checkpoint blockade. J is TRBJ2-5 and V is TRBV5-4; 9 positions agree with TRBD1. This clonotype was sampled from a human donor with melanoma. CDR3 nucleotides: TGTGCCAGCAGTTCCCGACAGGGGGTAAGAGAGACCCAGTACTTC. The encoded protein is CASSSRQGVRETQYF.